This T cell receptor (beta chain) was documented in a study of blood T cell repertoires in COVID-19. As for the study in general: Samples representing acute and convalescent COVID-19 were sourced from the United States, Italy and Spain. Sources were T cells, B-cell-depleted T cells, or PBMCs; the material itself was cDNA or gDNA.

The length of the CDR3 is 19 residues. Germline V gene lookup returns CDR1 MNHEY and CDR2 SVGEGT. V was pared by 0 bases and J by 0 bases, with 18 bases between. While infection was still active, Seattle patients were enrolled and then followed longitudinally. Only one count was recorded for this clone. In the original workflow: Amplification of reference gene primers was used by the study to estimate nucleated cell counts. Repertoires were generated with immunoSEQ multiplex PCR, while TCRdb's copy carries only in-frame clones and drops some. That table is the source of V, J and clone size, and D and trimming were worked out from the DNA. The data contain approximately 150,000 clones, roughly 93% of them singletons.

The sequence came from a woman aged 60-75 years with COVID-19, enrolled during active disease. The sequencing input was peripheral blood. This chain uses TRBV6-2 or TRBV6-3 with TRBJ1-5, with D possibly matching TRBD1 (5 bases). This CDR3 is CASSYSSGTGGYSNQPQHF. CDR3 sequence (DNA): TGTGCCAGCAGTTACTCGAGTGGGACTGGAGGCTATAGCAATCAGCCCCAGCATTTT.